This T cell receptor (beta chain) emerged from a study of identical twins. Trimming cost V 2 bases and J 3 bases, with 7 bases left between them. CDR3 length: 13 residues. TCRdb ran MiXCR on the 5' RACE reads and lists one entry per CDR3 protein. Here the sample spans some 590,000 distinct CDR3 sequences, more than 9% being singletons. Study observations and caveats: Without tracking the same donors, conclusions rested on cross-sectional statistical analysis. Alpha sequences out of frame and shared by twins had excess low generation probability. For cord blood, abundant beta clonotypes had fewer insertions, unlike memory repertoires, which showed none.

Details on this clonotype: Its matching antigen is unknown.

This same sample was also taken into another study, of yellow fever vaccine responses in identical twins.

The J gene is TRBJ1-1, the V gene TRBV12-3 or TRBV12-4; no clear D gene. The specimen was PBMCs. This receptor was taken from a woman aged 18-30 years in good health. The CDR3 DNA reads as TGTGCCAGCAGTTTATTAAAGGACACTGAAGCTTTCTTT. Protein product: CASSLLKDTEAFF.